One and the same sample provided the 15 T cell receptor beta chains below, sequenced in a study of cytomegalovirus exposure and HLA in healthy donors. The PCR used 60 Vbeta and 13 Jbeta primers. Clones were sequenced by immunoSEQ multiplex PCR, and TCRdb holds only the in-frame ones, with some missing. The sample includes 110,000 to 150,000 clones, roughly four fifths of them seen just once. The sequencing sample was made of PBMCs. These receptors came from a young man in good health and CMV-seronegative.

The chain employs TRBV30 and TRBJ2-1; D not certain. V was pared by 0 bases and J by 10 bases, with 7 bases between. This CDR3 has 11 residues. Germline CDR1 is GTSNPN and CDR2 is SVGIG (reference sequence). Here the CDR3 DNA reads TGTGCCTGGAGTGTAAGGAGAGAGCAGTTCTTC. This codes for CAWSVRREQFF.

This chain's CDR3 is CASSLGGAGNEQFF. In DNA form, the CDR3 reads TGCGCCAGCAGCTTGGGCGGGGCTGGTAATGAGCAGTTCTTC. V gene TRBV5-1 combines with J gene TRBJ2-1; a weak D match, TRBD2 (6 bases). V dropped 0 bases and J dropped 7 bases, with 11 bases sitting between them. The CDR3 is 14 residues long. The germline V gene encodes CDR1 SGHRS and CDR2 YFSETQ.

The genes are TRBV5-1 and TRBJ2-5, with a tentative D call TRBD2 (7 bases). V shed 4 bases and J shed 4 bases, with 20 bases lying between them. CDR3 length: 16 residues. Germline CDR1 and CDR2: SGHRS and YFSETQ. CDR3 in amino acids: CASSLSTRGRGETQYF. CDR3 in DNA: TGCGCCAGCAGCCTATCAACGCGGGGGCGTGGAGAGACCCAGTACTTC.

The sample holds a few counts of this clone. The rearrangement links TRBV7-3 to TRBJ2-6; 7 positions match TRBD1. The V segment lost 5 bases and the J segment 2 bases; nucleotides outside the gene matches: 3. Germline V lookup: CDR1 SGHTA, CDR2 FQGTGA. This CDR3 is built from 15 residues. In DNA, the CDR3 is TGTGCCAGCAGCCAACAGGGGACTGGGGCCAACGTCCTGACTTTC. This encodes CASSQQGTGANVLTF. The variable domain in full, completed from reference TRBV7-3 and TRBJ2-6, reads GAGVSQTPSNKVTEKGKYVELRCDPISGHTALYWYRQSLGQGPEFLIYFQGTGAADDSGLPNDRFFAVRPEGSVSTLKIQRTERGDSAVYLCASSQQGTGANVLTFGAGSRLTVL.

The chain employs TRBV30 and TRBJ2-1; 8 positions match TRBD1. The CDR3 length is 13 residues. From germline, CDR1 is GTSNPN and CDR2 SVGIG (reference sequence). The ends lost 0 bases at V and 10 bases at J; junction bases unmatched: 5. CDR3 region: CAWSVGRGPEQFF. In DNA form, the CDR3 reads TGTGCCTGGAGTGTCGGCAGGGGGCCAGAGCAGTTCTTC.

The chain is built from TRBV29-1 and TRBJ2-2, with TRBD1 identical over 9 bases. The CDR3 extends over 14 amino acids. The V gene's germline CDR1 is SQVTM and CDR2 ANQGSEA. J lost 4 bases, V lost 3 bases, and 3 bases had no gene match. The CDR3 loop is CSVEVTGGTGELFF. CDR3 bases: TGCAGCGTTGAGGTGACAGGGGGCACCGGGGAGCTGTTTTTT.

The chain couples TRBV7-8 to TRBJ1-1; D is unresolved. CDR3 size: 13 residues. V lost 4 bases and J 2 bases, leaving 8 bases between the germline ends. The germline CDR1 and CDR2 sequences are SGHVS and FQNEAQ. CDR3 bases: TGTGCCAGCAGCTCCTCAGGTAACACTGAAGCTTTCTTT. Translation gives CASSSSGNTEAFF.

This sequence joins TRBV6-5 and TRBJ2-1; 8 nucleotides line up with TRBD2. CDR1 is MNHEY and CDR2 is SVGAGI in the germline V gene. After removal of 2 bases from V and 12 bases from J, the junction contained 6 bases not matched to a gene. The CDR3 is made up of 13 amino acids. The CDR3 coding sequence is TGTGCCAGCAGTTACAGTAAGGCGGGGGGGCAGTTCTTC. Translation: CASSYSKAGGQFF.

The genes are TRBV29-1 and TRBJ2-2, with a weak D call TRBD2 (6 bases). V was cut by 5 bases and J by 0 bases, with 10 bases left in between. Germline CDR1 and CDR2: SQVTM and ANQGSEA. The CDR3 contains 14 residues. The CDR3 nucleotides are TGCAGCGTTTCAAGACTAGCGAACACCGGGGAGCTGTTTTTT. Translated, it gives CSVSRLANTGELFF.

This chain joins TRBV5-1 and TRBJ2-1; 12 bases line up with TRBD2. Germline CDR1 and CDR2: SGHRS and YFSETQ. V shed 3 bases, J shed 11 bases, and the junction held 9 bases outside the gene matches. CDR3 length: 15 amino acids. The CDR3 reads CASSSAGTSGSKQFF. CDR3 DNA: TGCGCCAGCAGCTCCGCCGGGACTAGCGGGTCTAAGCAGTTCTTC. Variable domain in full (rest from reference TRBV5-1 and TRBJ2-1): KAGVTQTPRYLIKTRGQQVTLSCSPISGHRSVSWYQQTPGQGLQFLFEYFSETQRNKGNFPGRFSGRQFSNSRSEMNVSTLELGDSALYLCASSSAGTSGSKQFFGPGTRLTVL.

The chain couples TRBV7-2 to TRBJ2-7, with 10 positions matching TRBD2. Unmatched junction bases numbered 17, after V lost 6 bases and J lost 3 bases. Germline V gene sequence: CDR1 SGHTA, CDR2 FQGNSA. CDR3 length: 18 amino acids. This chain's CDR3 is CASSRTSGTSDTYYEQYF. The CDR3 nucleotides read TGTGCCAGCAGTCGCACGTCCGGGACTAGCGATACGTACTACGAGCAGTACTTC.

This clone was observed a few times. V gene TRBV27 combines with J gene TRBJ2-1, with 11 bases fitting TRBD2. J gave up 1 base and V 4 bases, and 0 bases lay outside the gene matches. The germline gives CDR1 MNHEY, CDR2 SMNVEV (reference sequence). The CDR3 totals 15 residues. Written as DNA, the CDR3 is TGTGCCAGCAGTTCTAGCGGGAGGTCCTACAATGAGCAGTTCTTC. This encodes CASSSSGRSYNEQFF.

The chain employs TRBV6-1 and TRBJ2-7; 9 bases line up with TRBD1. This CDR3 comprises 13 residues. Trimming took 6 bases from V and 3 from J; bases not matched to a gene: 3. Per germline, CDR1 MNHNS and CDR2 SASEGT. CDR3 sequence (DNA): TGTGCCAGCAGCCGGGACAGGGACTACGAGCAGTACTTC. It codes for CASSRDRDYEQYF.

The chain couples TRBV11-2 to TRBJ2-3; 11 bases are a match to TRBD2. J gave up 5 bases and V 5 bases, and 6 bases lay outside the gene matches. The CDR3 is 15 amino acids. Germline lookup yields CDR1 SGHAT and CDR2 FQNNGV. DNA of the CDR3: TGTGCCAGCAGCCATAGCGGGGGGGCAATAGATACGCAGTATTTT. Its protein product is CASSHSGGAIDTQYF.

Worth noting for this clone: Other DNA sequences in this specimen translate into the identical CDR3. V usage is TRBV7-3 and J usage is TRBJ2-7, with 11 bases lining up with TRBD2. The germline V gene encodes CDR1 SGHTA and CDR2 FQGTGA. V gave up 5 bases and J gave up 0 bases; unmatched junction bases: 3. The CDR3 is 15 residues long. This CDR3 reads CASSPSGGSSYEQYF. DNA for the CDR3: TGTGCCAGCAGCCCTAGCGGGGGGTCCTCCTACGAGCAGTACTTC. The whole variable domain, filled in from reference TRBV7-3 and TRBJ2-7, reads GAGVSQTPSNKVTEKGKYVELRCDPISGHTALYWYRQSLGQGPEFLIYFQGTGAADDSGLPNDRFFAVRPEGSVSTLKIQRTERGDSAVYLCASSPSGGSSYEQYFGPGTRLTVT.